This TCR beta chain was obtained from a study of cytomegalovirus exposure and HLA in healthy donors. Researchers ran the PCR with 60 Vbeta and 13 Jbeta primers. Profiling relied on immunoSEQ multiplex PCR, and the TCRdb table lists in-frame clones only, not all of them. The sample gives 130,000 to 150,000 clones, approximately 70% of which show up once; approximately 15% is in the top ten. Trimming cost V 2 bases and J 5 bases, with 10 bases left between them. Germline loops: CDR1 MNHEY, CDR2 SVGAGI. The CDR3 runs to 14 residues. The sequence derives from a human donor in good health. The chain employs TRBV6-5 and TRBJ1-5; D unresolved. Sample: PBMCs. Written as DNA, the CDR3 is TGTGCCAGCAGTTACGAGGGTCCCTATCAGCCCCAGCATTTT. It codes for CASSYEGPYQPQHF.